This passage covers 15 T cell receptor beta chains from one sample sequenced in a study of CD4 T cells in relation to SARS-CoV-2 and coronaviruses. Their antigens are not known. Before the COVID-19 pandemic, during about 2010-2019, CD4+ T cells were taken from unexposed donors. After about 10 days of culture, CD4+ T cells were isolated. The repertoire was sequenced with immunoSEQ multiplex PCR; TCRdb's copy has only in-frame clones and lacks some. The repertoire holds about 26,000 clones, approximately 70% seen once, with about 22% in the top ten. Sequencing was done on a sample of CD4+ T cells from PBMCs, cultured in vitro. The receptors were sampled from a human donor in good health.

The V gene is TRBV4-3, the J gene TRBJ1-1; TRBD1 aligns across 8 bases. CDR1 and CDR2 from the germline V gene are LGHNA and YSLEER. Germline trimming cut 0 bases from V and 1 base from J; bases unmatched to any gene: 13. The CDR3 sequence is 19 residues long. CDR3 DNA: TGCGCCAGCAGCCAAGATAGCCCAGGGGGCGCGTGGGGGAACACTGAAGCTTTCTTT. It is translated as CASSQDSPGGAWGNTEAFF.

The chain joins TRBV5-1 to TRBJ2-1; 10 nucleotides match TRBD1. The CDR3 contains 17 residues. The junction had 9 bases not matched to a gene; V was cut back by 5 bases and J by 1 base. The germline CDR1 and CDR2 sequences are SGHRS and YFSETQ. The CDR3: CASRTYRDRGSYNEQFF. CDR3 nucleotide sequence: TGCGCCAGCAGGACTTACCGGGACAGGGGATCCTACAATGAGCAGTTCTTC.

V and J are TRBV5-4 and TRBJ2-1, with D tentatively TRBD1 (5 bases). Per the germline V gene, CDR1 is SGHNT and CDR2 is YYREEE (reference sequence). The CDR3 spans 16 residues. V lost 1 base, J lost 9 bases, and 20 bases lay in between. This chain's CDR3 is CASSLRGLQGIGEQFF. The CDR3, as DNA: TGTGCCAGCAGCTTGAGAGGCCTCCAGGGAATAGGTGAGCAGTTCTTC.

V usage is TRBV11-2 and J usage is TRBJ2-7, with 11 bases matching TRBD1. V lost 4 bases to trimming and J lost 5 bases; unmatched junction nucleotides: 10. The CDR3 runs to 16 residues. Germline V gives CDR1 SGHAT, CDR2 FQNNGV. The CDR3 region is CASSSRGTGGANEQYF. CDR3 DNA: TGTGCCAGCAGCTCGAGGGGGACAGGGGGTGCCAACGAGCAGTACTTC.

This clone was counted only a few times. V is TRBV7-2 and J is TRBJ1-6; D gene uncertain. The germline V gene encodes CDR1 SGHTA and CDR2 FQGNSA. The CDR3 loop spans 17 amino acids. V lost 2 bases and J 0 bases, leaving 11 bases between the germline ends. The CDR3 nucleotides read TGTGCCAGCAGCTTATTTCCGGCGAGCTCCTATAATTCACCCCTCCACTTT. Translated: CASSLFPASSYNSPLHF.

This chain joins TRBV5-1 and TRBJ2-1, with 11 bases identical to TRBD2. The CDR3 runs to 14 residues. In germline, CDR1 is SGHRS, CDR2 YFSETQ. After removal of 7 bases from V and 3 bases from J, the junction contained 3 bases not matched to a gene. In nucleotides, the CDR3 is TGCGCCAGCGGTCTAGCGGGAGGCTACAATGAGCAGTTCTTC. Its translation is CASGLAGGYNEQFF.

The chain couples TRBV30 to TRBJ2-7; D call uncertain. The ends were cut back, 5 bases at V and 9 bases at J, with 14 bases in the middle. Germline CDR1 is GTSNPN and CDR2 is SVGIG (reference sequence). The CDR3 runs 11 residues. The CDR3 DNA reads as TGTGCCTGGGATACCTACGATGGGCAGTACTTC. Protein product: CAWDTYDGQYF.

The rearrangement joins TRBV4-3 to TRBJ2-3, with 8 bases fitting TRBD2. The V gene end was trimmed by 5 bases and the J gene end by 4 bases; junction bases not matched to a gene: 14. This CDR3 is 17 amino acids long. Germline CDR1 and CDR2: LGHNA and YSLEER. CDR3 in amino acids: CASSSKGSGRAADTQYF. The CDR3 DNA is TGCGCCAGCAGCTCGAAAGGCAGCGGGAGAGCGGCAGATACGCAGTATTTT.

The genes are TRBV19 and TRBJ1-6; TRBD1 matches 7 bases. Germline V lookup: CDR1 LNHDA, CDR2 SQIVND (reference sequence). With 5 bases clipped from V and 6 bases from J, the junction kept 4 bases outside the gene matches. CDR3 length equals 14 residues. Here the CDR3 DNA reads TGTGCCAGTAGTTTGCAGGGGGTTAATTCACCCCTCCACTTT. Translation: CASSLQGVNSPLHF.

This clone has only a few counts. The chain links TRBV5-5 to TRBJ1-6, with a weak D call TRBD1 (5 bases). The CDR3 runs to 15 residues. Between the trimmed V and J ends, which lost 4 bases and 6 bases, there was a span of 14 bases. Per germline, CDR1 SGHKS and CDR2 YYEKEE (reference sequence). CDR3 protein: CASSTGTLGNSPLHF. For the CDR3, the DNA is TGTGCCAGCAGCACGGGGACCCTGGGTAATTCACCCCTCCACTTT.

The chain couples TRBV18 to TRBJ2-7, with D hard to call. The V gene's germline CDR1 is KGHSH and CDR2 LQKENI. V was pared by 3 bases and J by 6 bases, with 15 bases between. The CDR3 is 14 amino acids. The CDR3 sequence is CASSPGTLGSEQYF. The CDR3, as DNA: TGTGCCAGCTCACCTGGTACCCTAGGGTCCGAGCAGTACTTC.

CDR3 DNA sequence: TGTGCCAGCAGTGGGGGAAGCAATCAGCCCCAGCATTTT. It translates to CASSGGSNQPQHF. V gene TRBV2 combines with J gene TRBJ1-5; D gene ambiguous. The CDR3 is 13 amino acids. Trimming pared 4 bases from V and 1 base from J, leaving 5 bases between. Germline CDR1 is SNHLY and CDR2 is FYNNEI.

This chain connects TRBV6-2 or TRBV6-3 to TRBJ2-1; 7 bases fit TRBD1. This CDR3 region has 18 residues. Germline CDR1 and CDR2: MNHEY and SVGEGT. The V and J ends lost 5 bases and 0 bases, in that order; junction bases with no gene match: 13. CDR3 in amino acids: CASSKGGLQRSSYNEQFF. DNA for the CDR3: TGTGCCAGCAGTAAAGGGGGCCTCCAGCGGAGCTCCTACAATGAGCAGTTCTTC.

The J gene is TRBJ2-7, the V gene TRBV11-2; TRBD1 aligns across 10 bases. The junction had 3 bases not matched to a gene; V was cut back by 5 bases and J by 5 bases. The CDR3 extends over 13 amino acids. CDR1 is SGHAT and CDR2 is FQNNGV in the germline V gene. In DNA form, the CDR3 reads TGTGCCAGCAGCACCGGGACAGGGGACGAGCAGTACTTC. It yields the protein CASSTGTGDEQYF.

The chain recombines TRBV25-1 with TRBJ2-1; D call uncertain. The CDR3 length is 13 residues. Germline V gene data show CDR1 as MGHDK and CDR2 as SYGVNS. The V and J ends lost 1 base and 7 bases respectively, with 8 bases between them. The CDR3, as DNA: TGTGCCAGCAGTGAATCTGGGCAGAATGAGCAGTTCTTC. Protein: CASSESGQNEQFF. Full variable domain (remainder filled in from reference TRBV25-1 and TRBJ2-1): EADIYQTPRYLVIGTGKKITLECSQTMGHDKMYWYQQDPGMELHLIHYSYGVNSTEKGDLSSESTVSRIRTEHFPLTLESARPSHTSQYLCASSESGQNEQFFGPGTRLTVL.